The 12 T cell receptor beta chains listed next were all sequenced from one sample in a study of shared clonotypes between healthy human individuals. CD45RO negativity and positive selection for CCR7 defined naive CD8 cells, a population that excluded terminally differentiated effector memory CD45RA+ cells. Some clones are missing from TCRdb's copy, which holds only in-frame ones; the method was immunoSEQ multiplex PCR. Of around 2,000,000 clones listed, about 94% were seen once; the top ten hold roughly 1%. The sequenced material came from naive CD8+ T cells sorted from blood. These receptors were obtained from a man between 18 and 29 years old in good health.

This CDR3 is CASSVIASVETQYF. The CDR3 region has the DNA TGTGCCAGCAGTGTAATAGCGTCTGTAGAGACCCAGTACTTC. The chain uses TRBV25-1 and TRBJ2-5; a possible D gene is TRBD2 (5 bases). Germline V lookup: CDR1 MGHDK, CDR2 SYGVNS. The V gene lost 4 bases and the J gene lost 4 bases, with 13 bases spanning the gap. The CDR3 consists of 14 residues.

This clone was seen a single time. V and J are TRBV5-1 and TRBJ2-2; TRBD1 agrees at 8 bases. Germline V gene lookup returns CDR1 SGHRS and CDR2 YFSETQ. Trimming took 2 bases from V and 5 from J; bases not matched to a gene: 11. The CDR3 contains 17 residues. The CDR3 region has the DNA TGCGCCAGCAGCTTTCTAGGAGGACAGGGATGGACCGGGGAGCTGTTTTTT. Translating it yields CASSFLGGQGWTGELFF.

This chain joins TRBV19 and TRBJ2-7; tentatively, D is TRBD1 or TRBD2 (5 bases each). The germline V gene has CDR1 LNHDA and CDR2 SQIVND (reference sequence). The CDR3 spans 14 residues. V lost 5 bases to trimming and J lost 5 bases, with 16 bases between them. The CDR3 nucleotides read TGTGCCAGTAGTCCCTCGGCCGGGGCGGACGAGCAGTACTTC. Encoded protein: CASSPSAGADEQYF.

The chain is built from TRBV4-2 and TRBJ2-1; TRBD2 matches 10 bases. The length of the CDR3 is 16 residues. Germline V gene sequence: CDR1 LGHNA, CDR2 YNFKEQ. V was clipped by 0 bases and J by 5 bases; unmatched bases: 4. The CDR3 DNA reads TGTGCCAGCAGCCAAGATCTACTAGCGGGGAACAATGAGCAGTTCTTC. It codes for CASSQDLLAGNNEQFF.

The CDR3 sequence is CASSQAGAFHEQYF. The CDR3 DNA sequence: TGCGCCAGCAGCCAGGCCGGGGCCTTCCACGAGCAGTACTTC. The rearrangement uses TRBV4-1 and TRBJ2-7; D may be TRBD1 or TRBD2 (5 bases each). CDR3 length: 14 amino acids. CDR1 and CDR2 (germline): MGHRA, YSYEKL. V was shortened by 3 bases and J by 5 bases, with 14 bases between the two germline ends.

The DNA of the CDR3 is TGTGCCAGCAGCCGGGACCGAGACTATGGCTACACCTTC. Residues: CASSRDRDYGYTF. The V and J genes are TRBV11-2 and TRBJ1-2; tentatively, D is TRBD1 (5 bases). CDR1 is SGHAT and CDR2 is FQNNGV in the germline V gene. CDR3 length equals 13 residues. Trimming shortened V by 5 bases and J by 3 bases, and 10 bases separated the two germline ends.

The rearrangement uses TRBV2 and TRBJ2-2; D gene unclear. The CDR3 spans 12 residues. Germline V gene sequence: CDR1 SNHLY, CDR2 FYNNEI. V was cut by 4 bases and J by 6 bases, with 6 bases left in between. This CDR3 is CASSVGAGELFF. In nucleotides, the CDR3 is TGTGCCAGCAGTGTAGGTGCCGGGGAGCTGTTTTTT.

The genes are TRBV27 and TRBJ1-6; the match to TRBD1 covers 8 bases. V lost 3 bases, J lost 14 bases, and 12 bases stayed unmatched. The germline gives CDR1 MNHEY, CDR2 SMNVEV (reference sequence). CDR3 length: 15 residues. CDR3 in DNA: TGTGCCAGCAGTTTTTACAGGACAGGGCCCCCGTCCCTCCACTTT. It specifies CASSFYRTGPPSLHF.

V gene TRBV25-1 combines with J gene TRBJ2-1, with 12 positions matching TRBD2. Germline V lookup: CDR1 MGHDK, CDR2 SYGVNS. Trimming took 1 base from V and 0 from J; bases not matched to a gene: 1. This CDR3 spans 17 amino acids. The CDR3 coding sequence is TGTGCCAGCAGTGAATGGGGACTAGCGGGCTCCTACAATGAGCAGTTCTTC. This sequence encodes CASSEWGLAGSYNEQFF.

Only one count was recorded for this clone. The CDR3 DNA reads as TGTGCCAGCAGTTCCGGGGGCGGGTGGTCCTACGAGCAGTACTTC. Amino acid sequence: CASSSGGGWSYEQYF. V and J are TRBV6-5 and TRBJ2-7; D may correspond to TRBD1 or TRBD2 (6 bases each). V gave up 4 bases and J gave up 1 base, with 14 bases separating them. CDR3 length equals 15 residues. Germline V gene sequence: CDR1 MNHEY, CDR2 SVGAGI.

This clone occurred once. This chain connects TRBV5-1 to TRBJ2-5; 7 bases are a match to TRBD2. With 0 bases clipped from V and 3 bases from J, the junction kept 5 bases outside the gene matches. The length of the CDR3 is 15 residues. Germline CDR1 reads SGHRS; CDR2 reads YFSETQ. The CDR3 reads CASSLVAGREETQYF. The CDR3 bases are TGCGCCAGCAGCTTGGTTGCGGGGAGGGAAGAGACCCAGTACTTC.

The chain recombines TRBV5-6 with TRBJ2-1, with D possibly being TRBD1 (5 bases). CDR3 length: 12 amino acids. In germline, CDR1 is SGHDT, CDR2 YYEEEE. The germline V and J ends were trimmed by 3 bases and 10 bases, with 11 bases remaining between them. Here the CDR3 reads CASSYGHQEQFF. The CDR3 DNA reads as TGTGCCAGCAGCTACGGACACCAAGAGCAGTTCTTC.